These 4 T cell receptor beta chains share one sample of origin, sequenced in a study of blood T cells in healthy people across ages. A second roughly 6 to 11 cycle PCR used barcoded and J-beta primers. TCRdb re-analysed the 5' RACE reads in MiXCR, keeping a single row per CDR3 protein. Of 910,000 or so distinct CDR3 sequences listed, roughly half are singletons. Source material: blood. Receptor source: a woman aged 55-69 years in good health.

The V and J genes are TRBV6-6 and TRBJ2-5; D call uncertain. The germline V gene has CDR1 MNHNY and CDR2 SVGAGI (reference sequence). V gave up 0 bases and J gave up 11 bases, with 19 bases separating them. CDR3 length equals 15 residues. The CDR3 bases are TGTGCCAGCAGTTACTCGAGTAGTATTAACAATGAGCAGTACTTC. Translated, it gives CASSYSSSINNEQYF.

About this clonotype itself: A much larger clonotype is one base distant, so this may be a read error. This sequence joins TRBV2 and TRBJ2-5, with D possibly matching TRBD1 (5 bases). V was clipped by 6 bases and J by 11 bases, with 16 bases between them. CDR3 length equals 12 residues. CDR1 is SNHLY, CDR2 FYNNEI, per germline. CDR3 protein: CASRQGSVGQYF. The CDR3 DNA follows: TGTGCCAGCAGGCAGGGTTCGGTCGGGCAGTACTTC.

V and J are TRBV12-3 or TRBV12-4 and TRBJ1-2, with D unresolved. This CDR3 spans 13 amino acids. V shed 3 bases and J shed 8 bases, with 13 bases lying between them. The CDR3 DNA reads as TGTGCCAGCAGTTTGTCCCAGCCTGGCGGCTACACCTTC. Amino acids: CASSLSQPGGYTF.

This chain connects TRBV5-5 to TRBJ2-2; weak D call: TRBD2 (5 bases). The length of the CDR3 is 15 residues. Looked up from germline, CDR1 is SGHKS and CDR2 is YYEKEE (reference sequence). V was clipped by 0 bases and J by 4 bases, with 10 bases between them. The CDR3 protein is CASSLVLAVTGELFF. CDR3 DNA: TGTGCCAGCAGCTTGGTTCTAGCTGTCACCGGGGAGCTGTTTTTT.